This T cell receptor beta chain came from a study of CD8+ T cells in alopecia areata. Study summary: Patients received oral tofacitinib, 5 to 10 mg twice daily, for moderate-to-severe alopecia areata. Broader study findings: Patients shared TCRs less clearly than mice did, possibly owing to HLA. Lesional scalp, especially alopecia totalis/universalis, showed higher clonality than normal scalp.

V was clipped by 3 bases and J by 3 bases, with 11 bases between them. Germline CDR1 reads LGHNA; CDR2 reads YSLEER. The CDR3 is 14 amino acids. RNA was isolated and reverse transcribed to cDNA, the sequencing template. Libraries were prepared by immunoSEQ multiplex PCR; TCRdb keeps only in-frame clonotypes and omits some of them. The data hold roughly 150,000 clones, with 40% to 65% observed a single time. On this clone itself: As yet, its antigen is unknown.

The investigators collected lesional scalp punch biopsies and peripheral blood from alopecia areata patients. This TCR came from a human donor with alopecia areata. The sample here was CD8+ T cells sorted from blood, taken at week 0. The rearrangement uses TRBV4-3 and TRBJ1-1; D uncertain. CDR3 nucleotide sequence: TGCGCCAGCAGCCAGTCGAGGGTAGACACTGAAGCTTTCTTT. Its translation is CASSQSRVDTEAFF.